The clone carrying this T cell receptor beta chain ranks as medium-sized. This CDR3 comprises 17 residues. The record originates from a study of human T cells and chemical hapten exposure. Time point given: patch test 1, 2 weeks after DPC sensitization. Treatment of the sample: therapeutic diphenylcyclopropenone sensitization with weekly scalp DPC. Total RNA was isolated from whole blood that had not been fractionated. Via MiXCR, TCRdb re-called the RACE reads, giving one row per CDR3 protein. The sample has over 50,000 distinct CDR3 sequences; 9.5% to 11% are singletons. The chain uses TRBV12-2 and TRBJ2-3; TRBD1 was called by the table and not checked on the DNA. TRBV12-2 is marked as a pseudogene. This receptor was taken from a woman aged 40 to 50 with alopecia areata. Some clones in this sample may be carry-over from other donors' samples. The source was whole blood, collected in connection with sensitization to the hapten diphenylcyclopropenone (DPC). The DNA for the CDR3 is TGTGCAAGTCGCTTAGGGGGCCAAAAAGAGCTAGGAAATACGCAGTATTTT. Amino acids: CASRLGGQKELGNTQYF.